This T cell receptor beta chain was recovered during a study of cytomegalovirus exposure and HLA in healthy donors. PCR amplification relied on 60 Vbeta primers (plus 13 Jbeta primers). Repertoires were generated with immunoSEQ multiplex PCR, while TCRdb's copy carries only in-frame clones and drops some. This table lists some 48,000 clones. The V segment lost 3 bases and the J segment 9 bases; nucleotides outside the gene matches: 7. The CDR3 runs to 15 residues. Germline CDR1 ENHRY, CDR2 SYGVKD. The TCR comes from a man aged 35 to 55 in good health and CMV-seropositive. This rearrangement joins TRBV10-3 to TRBJ2-2; 10 bases fit TRBD2. The sequenced material came from PBMCs. The CDR3 bases are TGTGCCATCAGTGACCTAGCGGGGGCCGGCCGGGAGCTGTTTTTT. Its translation: CAISDLAGAGRELFF.